This TCR beta chain derives from a study of cytomegalovirus exposure and HLA in healthy donors. About the research overall: According to later analysis, the same platform produced the 120 validation and over 600 first-cohort repertoires. Study results and caveats: Cytomegalovirus status was reportedly diagnosed by the classifier with high sensitivity and specificity.

Note on this clone: Its antigen is undetermined.

The CDR3 runs 13 residues. Trimming removed 2 bases at V and 5 bases at J, with 10 bases between. The germline V gene encodes CDR1 SGHRS and CDR2 YFSETQ. Generated by immunoSEQ multiplex PCR, the TCRdb table keeps only in-frame clones and is missing some. The table shows about 140,000 clones, with 70% to 90% occurring only once. The clonotype originates from a woman between 18 and 29 years old in good health and CMV-seropositive. V is TRBV5-1 and J is TRBJ1-1; D might be TRBD1 (6 bases). Source material: PBMCs. The chain's CDR3 is CASSFAQGTEAFF. DNA of the CDR3: TGCGCCAGCAGCTTTGCACAGGGAACTGAAGCTTTCTTT. Supplemented by reference TRBV5-1 and TRBJ1-1, the full variable domain reads KAGVTQTPRYLIKTRGQQVTLSCSPISGHRSVSWYQQTPGQGLQFLFEYFSETQRNKGNFPGRFSGRQFSNSRSEMNVSTLELGDSALYLCASSFAQGTEAFFGQGTRLTVV.